This passage covers 22 T cell receptor beta chains from one sample sequenced in a study of molecular identifiers for immune sequencing clone quantification. TCRdb itself ran the PCR reads through MiXCR, one entry per CDR3 protein. The repertoire holds 600,000 to 650,000 distinct CDR3 sequences, with 15% to 20% as singletons. The specimen sequenced was naive CD8+ T cells from blood, with Jurkat cell RNA spiked in. Subset defined: FACS-sorted CD8+CD4-CCR7+CD45RA+ naive T cells. All receptors come from a human donor in good health. Some libraries in this study had Jurkat cell RNA spiked in.

This chain links TRBV19 with TRBJ2-7; D not certain. The CDR3 is 14 residues long. Trimming stripped 3 bases from V and 1 base from J, with 10 bases between. CDR1 is LNHDA, CDR2 SQIVND, per germline (reference sequence). CDR3 DNA: TGTGCCAGTAGTATGGATGGGCCGTCCTACGAGCAGTACTTC. Its protein is CASSMDGPSYEQYF.

At least ten counts were recorded for this clonotype. The chain couples TRBV20-1 to TRBJ1-1; D possibly corresponds to TRBD1 (5 bases). With 7 bases removed from V and 0 bases from J, the gap between germline ends came to 12 bases. This CDR3 region has 13 residues. In germline, CDR1 is DFQATT, CDR2 SNEGSKA (reference sequence). In DNA form, the CDR3 reads TGCAGTGGGCAGGGCAAAATGAACACTGAAGCTTTCTTT. As protein: CSGQGKMNTEAFF.

This clonotype was detected many times. The chain combines TRBV14 with TRBJ2-5; unclear D gene. There are 16 residues in the CDR3. V lost 1 base and J 3 bases, leaving 15 bases between the germline ends. CDR1 and CDR2 (germline): SGHDN, FVKESK. CDR3: CASSQGYRIIEETQYF. CDR3 sequence (DNA): TGTGCCAGCAGCCAAGGTTACAGAATAATCGAAGAGACCCAGTACTTC.

This clonotype occurred many times. The chain links TRBV4-3 to TRBJ1-1; no definite D call. V gave up 0 bases and J gave up 6 bases, with 17 bases separating them. The CDR3 sequence is 16 residues long. Germline CDR1 is LGHNA and CDR2 is YSLEER. This chain's CDR3 is CASSQERAGLGPEAFF. CDR3 sequence (DNA): TGCGCCAGCAGCCAAGAGAGAGCGGGGTTAGGCCCTGAAGCTTTCTTT.

This clonotype showed up many times. This chain connects TRBV12-3 or TRBV12-4 to TRBJ2-3; unclear D gene. The CDR3 has 13 amino acids. Trimming took 3 bases from V and 7 from J, leaving 11 bases between them. The CDR3 region has the DNA TGTGCCAGCAGTTTCTCCCCCTCGCATACGCAGTATTTT. Translation gives CASSFSPSHTQYF.

This clonotype was seen at least ten times. This chain links TRBV19 with TRBJ2-5, with 7 bases matching TRBD1. In germline, CDR1 is LNHDA, CDR2 SQIVND (reference sequence). J was trimmed by 4 bases and V by 6 bases; bases with no gene match: 2. This CDR3 has 12 amino acids. The CDR3 nucleotides read TGTGCCAGTAGCACAGGGGTAGAGACCCAGTACTTC. Amino acids: CASSTGVETQYF.

The J gene is TRBJ2-7, the V gene TRBV7-6; 8 bases map to TRBD2. This CDR3 comprises 16 residues. The germline gives CDR1 SGHVS, CDR2 FNYEAQ. After removal of 8 bases from V and 3 bases from J, the junction contained 15 bases not matched to a gene. In nucleotides, the CDR3 is TGTGCCAGCGGCCTCAGGACTGGCGGGGGGATCTACGAGCAGTACTTC. Translating it yields CASGLRTGGGIYEQYF.

At least ten counts were recorded for this clonotype. CDR3 bases: TGTGCCAGCAGCGTAAAGGGGGGCACAGATACGCAGTATTTT. It yields the protein CASSVKGGTDTQYF. The V gene is TRBV9, the J gene TRBJ2-3; D possibly corresponds to TRBD1 (6 bases). This CDR3 comprises 14 residues. Germline-derived CDR1 and CDR2 are SGDLS and YYNGEE. V was trimmed by 1 base and J by 1 base, leaving 7 bases between them.

This clonotype was seen repeatedly, ten times or more. The chain links TRBV7-9 to TRBJ1-1; D ambiguous. Germline lookup yields CDR1 SEHNR and CDR2 FQNEAQ (reference sequence). The CDR3 runs to 14 residues. Trimming removed 7 bases at V and 4 bases at J, with 16 bases between. CDR3 sequence: CASTHAWSGTEAFF. The CDR3 coding sequence is TGTGCCAGCACCCATGCTTGGAGCGGCACTGAAGCTTTCTTT.

Concerning this clonotype itself: Without the conserved terminal phenylalanine or tryptophan, this CDR3 likely stems from a read error. V and J are TRBV20-1 and TRBJ2-3; no reliable D call. This CDR3 contains 14 residues. V dropped 2 bases and J dropped 3 bases, with 12 bases sitting between them. Germline-derived CDR1 and CDR2 are DFQATT and SNEGSKA (reference sequence). The CDR3 DNA reads TGCAGTGCTAGATTGTACGGGCTTACAGATACGCAGTATTCT. Translation: CSARLYGLTDTQYS.

V is TRBV20-1 and J is TRBJ1-1; 9 bases align to TRBD1. Germline CDR1 and CDR2: DFQATT and SNEGSKA (reference sequence). This CDR3 contains 15 residues. The V gene end was trimmed by 1 base and the J gene end by 3 bases; junction bases not matched to a gene: 6. The CDR3 region is CSARGPQGADTEAFF. The DNA for the CDR3 is TGCAGTGCTAGAGGTCCACAGGGGGCTGACACTGAAGCTTTCTTT.

This clonotype was detected many times. V and J are TRBV4-1 and TRBJ1-6; D is ambiguous. The germline gives CDR1 MGHRA, CDR2 YSYEKL. V lost 1 base to trimming and J lost 9 bases, with 1 base between them. CDR3 size: 11 residues. For the CDR3, the DNA is TGCGCCAGCAGCCAAGGTTCACCCCTCCACTTT. It translates to CASSQGSPLHF.

The chain employs TRBV3-1 and TRBJ2-7; TRBD2 matches 15 bases. The CDR3 has 17 residues. The ends lost 4 bases at V and 5 bases at J; junction bases unmatched: 9. The germline V gene encodes CDR1 LGHDT and CDR2 YNNKEL (reference sequence). Here the CDR3 reads CASSLGTSGRIGNEQYF. In DNA, the CDR3 is TGTGCCAGCAGCCTCGGGACTAGCGGGAGGATCGGGAACGAGCAGTACTTC.

As to this clonotype: The germline gene is not matched at one end of the junction; a read error may be the cause. CDR3 in DNA: TGTGCCAGCAGTGCCATACAGGGTTTCTATGAGCAGTCCTTC. Translation gives CASSAIQGFYEQSF. The rearrangement links TRBV28 to TRBJ2-1; D possibly corresponds to TRBD1 (6 bases). Germline V gives CDR1 MDHEN, CDR2 SYDVKM. This CDR3 has 14 residues.

This clonotype occurred a few times. The chain carries TRBV6-2 or TRBV6-3 and TRBJ2-1; 12 bases fit TRBD2. The germline gives CDR1 MNHEY, CDR2 SVGEGT. This CDR3 has 16 residues. The J segment lost 4 bases and the V segment lost 2 bases, leaving 3 bases of the junction unmatched. The CDR3 region has the DNA TGTGCCAGCAGTTACACGACTAGCGGGAGTTACAATGAGCAGTTCTTC. This gives the protein CASSYTTSGSYNEQFF.

This clonotype was seen repeatedly, ten times or more. The chain links TRBV20-1 to TRBJ1-1; 8 bases are shared with TRBD1. Germline trimming cut 4 bases from V and 4 bases from J; bases unmatched to any gene: 5. The CDR3 is made up of 13 amino acids. Germline V gene sequence: CDR1 DFQATT, CDR2 SNEGSKA (reference sequence). As DNA, the CDR3 is TGCAGTGCTACGACAGGGGTAATCACTGAAGCTTTCTTT. This translates into CSATTGVITEAFF.

This clonotype was counted only a few times. V gene TRBV3-1 combines with J gene TRBJ1-1, with D perhaps TRBD1 (5 bases). Deletions cut 5 bases from V and 4 bases from J, with 23 bases between. This CDR3 is 17 amino acids long. CDR1 and CDR2 from the germline V gene are LGHDT and YNNKEL (reference sequence). The CDR3 reads CASSTVPISRGATEAFF. In nucleotides, the CDR3 is TGTGCCAGCAGCACAGTCCCTATAAGTAGGGGCGCCACTGAAGCTTTCTTT. Full variable domain (rest looked up from reference TRBV3-1 and TRBJ1-1): DTAVSQTPKYLVTQMGNDKSIKCEQNLGHDTMYWYKQDSKKFLKIMFSYNNKELIINETVPNRFSPKSPDKAHLNLHINSLELGDSAVYFCASSTVPISRGATEAFFGQGTRLTVV.

This clonotype has at least ten counts. This rearrangement joins TRBV12-3 or TRBV12-4 to TRBJ1-2; D remains unclear. Trimming pared 10 bases from V and 2 bases from J, leaving 14 bases between. The CDR3 loop spans 13 amino acids. The CDR3 loop is CAIYQPSNYGYTF. The CDR3 DNA reads as TGTGCCATCTATCAACCTTCCAACTATGGCTACACCTTC.

As concerns this clonotype: A much bigger clone sits one base away, suggesting this may be a read error. The chain has TRBV9 and TRBJ2-5, with 9 bases matching TRBD2. Germline CDR1 reads SGDLS; CDR2 reads YYNGEE. The CDR3 spans 17 residues. The CDR3 coding sequence is TGTGCCGGCAGCGTAGATTCCCTAGCGGGAAAACAAGAGACCCAGTACTTC. Protein: CAGSVDSLAGKQETQYF.

The sample holds a few counts of this clonotype. The junction and the germline gene differ at one end; a read error may be behind it. DNA of the CDR3: TGTGCTAGCATGGACAGCCACTACCCCAAGCAGTACTTC. Protein sequence: CASMDSHYPKQYF. The chain is built from TRBV2 and TRBJ2-7; tentatively, D is TRBD1 (6 bases). This CDR3 is built from 13 residues. CDR1 is SNHLY, CDR2 FYNNEI, per germline.

The rearrangement links TRBV13 to TRBJ2-1, with D perhaps TRBD1 (6 bases). The CDR3 is 18 amino acids. V shed 3 bases and J shed 4 bases, with 22 bases lying between them. Per the germline V gene, CDR1 is PRHDT and CDR2 is FYEKMQ (reference sequence). The CDR3 nucleotides read TGTGCCAGCAGCTTCGAACAGGGTAGGACCCACGGTTACAATGAGCAGTTCTTC. This codes for CASSFEQGRTHGYNEQFF.

This clonotype was counted a few times. The J gene is TRBJ2-1, the V gene TRBV7-9; 13 bases are a match to TRBD2. The CDR3 has 16 amino acids. V lost 3 bases, J lost 9 bases, and 8 bases stayed unmatched. Germline V gene sequence: CDR1 SEHNR, CDR2 FQNEAQ (reference sequence). The CDR3 here is CASSLGGLAGVGEQFF. CDR3 DNA sequence: TGTGCCAGCAGCTTGGGCGGACTAGCGGGAGTTGGTGAGCAGTTCTTC.